The 24 T cell receptor beta chains below were found in one sample sequenced in a study of control samples from healthy donors and cancer patients. Profiling relied on immunoSEQ multiplex PCR, and the TCRdb table lists in-frame clones only, not all of them. The profile shows about 99,000 clones, approximately 90% of them singletons. Material for sequencing was PBMCs. All receptors derive from a man in his sixties with lung cancer.

The chain combines TRBV24-1 with TRBJ1-3; the match to TRBD1 covers 7 bases. V shed 3 bases, J shed 2 bases, and the junction held 3 bases outside the gene matches. This CDR3 contains 15 residues. CDR1 and CDR2 (germline): KGHDR, SFDVKD. The CDR3 is CATSDTGTAGNTIYF. The CDR3, as DNA: TGTGCCACCAGTGATACCGGGACAGCTGGAAACACCATATATTTT.

The chain links TRBV2 to TRBJ1-4; D is ambiguous. This CDR3 contains 16 residues. V dropped 0 bases and J dropped 4 bases, with 12 bases sitting between them. Germline lookup yields CDR1 SNHLY and CDR2 FYNNEI. CDR3 sequence reads: CASSEAYLPRNEKLFF. The CDR3 bases are TGTGCCAGCAGTGAAGCATATTTGCCCCGTAATGAAAAACTGTTTTTT.

This clone was counted only a few times. The chain uses TRBV19 and TRBJ1-2, with TRBD1 as a possible D gene (5 bases). V lost 5 bases and J 4 bases, leaving 14 bases between the germline ends. This CDR3 has 14 amino acids. From germline, CDR1 is LNHDA and CDR2 SQIVND (reference sequence). The CDR3, as DNA: TGTGCCAGTAGTGGGACCGTACAGTTCTATGGCTACACCTTC. Protein: CASSGTVQFYGYTF.

The gene calls are TRBV5-4 and TRBJ2-1; 8 bases line up with TRBD1. J lost 4 bases, V lost 0 bases, and 6 bases had no gene match. Germline V gene data show CDR1 as SGHNT and CDR2 as YYREEE (reference sequence). The CDR3 has 16 residues. CDR3 loop: CASSLVRGLMYNEQFF. For the CDR3, the DNA is TGTGCCAGCAGCTTGGTCAGGGGGCTGATGTACAATGAGCAGTTCTTC.

The chain carries TRBV27 and TRBJ1-2; a weak D match, TRBD1 (5 bases). The CDR3 loop spans 19 amino acids. CDR1 and CDR2 from the germline V gene are MNHEY and SMNVEV (reference sequence). V gave up 0 bases and J gave up 7 bases, with 27 bases separating them. CDR3 protein: CASSLSGNPGVKWQGGYTF. The CDR3 coding sequence is TGTGCCAGCAGTTTATCAGGCAATCCCGGTGTGAAATGGCAGGGTGGCTACACCTTC.

This chain connects TRBV7-6 to TRBJ2-3; no reliable D call. In germline, CDR1 is SGHVS, CDR2 FNYEAQ. V lost 6 bases and J lost 2, with 15 bases in between. This CDR3 is built from 15 residues. DNA for the CDR3: TGTGCCAGCAGGGGGATTCCCGATCACACAGATACGCAGTATTTT. The encoded protein is CASRGIPDHTDTQYF.

V usage is TRBV5-1 and J usage is TRBJ2-3, with D possibly matching TRBD2 (6 bases). Germline V gene data show CDR1 as SGHRS and CDR2 as YFSETQ. This CDR3 is 15 amino acids long. V was clipped by 1 base and J by 2 bases, with 11 bases between them. The CDR3 sequence is CASSLSGGVTDTQYF. DNA of the CDR3: TGCGCCAGCAGCTTGAGCGGCGGGGTCACAGATACGCAGTATTTT.

The chain is built from TRBV10-3 and TRBJ2-2; D call uncertain. The CDR3 contains 14 residues. CDR1 and CDR2 (germline): ENHRY, SYGVKD. The V gene lost 9 bases and the J gene lost 3 bases, with 14 bases spanning the gap. The CDR3 sequence is CAMSFTKDTGELFF. DNA for the CDR3: TGTGCCATGTCTTTCACCAAAGACACCGGGGAGCTGTTTTTT.

This chain joins TRBV9 and TRBJ2-5, with no clear D. This CDR3 is built from 13 residues. V lost 1 base, J lost 5 bases, and 9 bases lay in between. The germline gives CDR1 SGDLS, CDR2 YYNGEE. CDR3 residues: CASSVLGGETQYF. The CDR3 DNA follows: TGTGCCAGCAGCGTATTAGGTGGGGAGACCCAGTACTTC. Complete variable domain (other parts from reference TRBV9 and TRBJ2-5): DSGVTQTPKHLITATGQRVTLRCSPRSGDLSVYWYQQSLDQGLQFLIQYYNGEERAKGNILERFSAQQFPDLHSELNLSSLELGDSALYFCASSVLGGETQYFGPGTRLLVL.

This clone has a handful of counts. V and J are TRBV2 and TRBJ2-5; the D gene is possibly TRBD1 (6 bases). The CDR3 loop spans 12 amino acids. V was cut by 6 bases and J by 5 bases, with 10 bases left in between. Germline V gene sequence: CDR1 SNHLY, CDR2 FYNNEI. Written as DNA, the CDR3 is TGTGCCAGCAGAGGACAGCGGGAGACCCAGTACTTC. Translation gives CASRGQRETQYF.

The chain uses TRBV27 and TRBJ2-3; TRBD1 might be the D (6 bases). The germline V gene encodes CDR1 MNHEY and CDR2 SMNVEV (reference sequence). Trimming took off 9 bases at V and 0 bases at J, with 16 bases between the two ends. There are 15 residues in the CDR3. The CDR3 loop is CASTTGYASTDTQYF. CDR3 bases: TGTGCCAGTACAACAGGGTACGCTAGCACAGATACGCAGTATTTT.

This clone has just one count. This chain uses TRBV5-1 with TRBJ2-7; 7 positions match TRBD1. Germline CDR1 is SGHRS and CDR2 is YFSETQ. There are 21 residues in the CDR3. The J segment lost 0 bases and the V segment lost 0 bases, leaving 21 bases of the junction unmatched. The CDR3 nucleotides are TGCGCCAGCAGCTTGGGCCGCTCCCGGGACAGCCTCTCTCACCTCTCCTACGAGCAGTACTTC. Translating it yields CASSLGRSRDSLSHLSYEQYF.

The genes are TRBV19 and TRBJ1-1; the D gene is possibly TRBD1 (5 bases). Between the trimmed V and J ends, which lost 3 bases and 0 bases, there was a span of 14 bases. The CDR3 extends over 16 amino acids. The germline V gene encodes CDR1 LNHDA and CDR2 SQIVND (reference sequence). CDR3 residues: CASSMVSRQMNTEAFF. CDR3 DNA sequence: TGTGCCAGTAGTATGGTTTCCCGACAGATGAACACTGAAGCTTTCTTT.

The J gene is TRBJ1-1, the V gene TRBV29-1; no clear D. In germline, CDR1 is SQVTM, CDR2 ANQGSEA. V gave up 4 bases and J gave up 4 bases, with 13 bases separating them. The length of the CDR3 is 13 residues. The CDR3 region has the DNA TGCAGCGTTGCTAACGGGAGAGGCACTGAAGCTTTCTTT. Residues: CSVANGRGTEAFF.

The rearrangement joins TRBV2 to TRBJ2-5; 8 bases fit TRBD2. Germline V CDR1 and CDR2: SNHLY, FYNNEI. The ends lost 7 bases at V and 3 bases at J; junction bases unmatched: 13. The CDR3 totals 16 residues. In DNA form, the CDR3 reads TGTGCCAGCAAGGAGGGTGGCGGGAGGCCCAAAGAGACCCAGTACTTC. Translating it yields CASKEGGGRPKETQYF.

V gene TRBV6-6 combines with J gene TRBJ1-2, with D uncertain. CDR3 length: 14 residues. V was cut by 0 bases and J by 8 bases, with 13 bases left in between. Germline assignment: CDR1 MNHNY and CDR2 SVGAGI (reference sequence). The CDR3 DNA follows: TGTGCCAGCAGTTACTCGAAACCCGATGCGGGCTACACCTTC. This codes for CASSYSKPDAGYTF.

The chain combines TRBV10-3 with TRBJ1-5, with 9 bases identical to TRBD1. There are 15 residues in the CDR3. Trimming removed 4 bases from V and 3 bases from J; junction bases left unmatched: 4. CDR1 ENHRY and CDR2 SYGVKD come from the germline V gene. CDR3 coding DNA: TGTGCCATCAGTGGGGGGACAGGGATCAATCAGCCCCAGCATTTT. Residues: CAISGGTGINQPQHF.

The chain is built from TRBV7-3 and TRBJ2-5, with D maybe TRBD1 (6 bases). Trimming cost V 6 bases and J 0 bases, with 14 bases left between them. CDR3 length equals 15 residues. The germline V gene has CDR1 SGHTA and CDR2 FQGTGA. CDR3: CASSQSTGYQETQYF. As DNA, the CDR3 is TGTGCCAGCAGTCAGAGCACAGGGTACCAAGAGACCCAGTACTTC.

V gene TRBV11-2 combines with J gene TRBJ2-5; 10 nucleotides match TRBD2. CDR1 and CDR2 (germline): SGHAT, FQNNGV. V gave up 4 bases and J gave up 5 bases; unmatched junction bases: 7. The CDR3 has 15 amino acids. The CDR3 sequence is CASSCPLAGAETQYF. The CDR3 coding sequence is TGTGCCAGCAGCTGCCCTCTAGCGGGGGCTGAGACCCAGTACTTC.

V is TRBV14 and J is TRBJ1-2, with D unclear. Germline V gene sequence: CDR1 SGHDN, CDR2 FVKESK. V was trimmed by 1 base and J by 4 bases, leaving 7 bases between them. The CDR3 has 13 amino acids. The CDR3 region is CASSQVGSYGYTF. In nucleotides, the CDR3 is TGTGCCAGCAGCCAAGTCGGGAGCTATGGCTACACCTTC.

The chain has TRBV4-1 and TRBJ2-3, with TRBD2 as a possible D gene (6 bases). Trimming cost V 0 bases and J 3 bases, with 13 bases left between them. The CDR3 spans 16 residues. Germline-derived CDR1 and CDR2 are MGHRA and YSYEKL. CDR3 loop: CASSQDPAGRTDTQYF. CDR3 in DNA: TGCGCCAGCAGCCAAGATCCCGCGGGACGAACAGATACGCAGTATTTT.

This sequence joins TRBV18 and TRBJ1-4; D gene unclear. The CDR3 covers 12 residues. Germline CDR1 is KGHSH and CDR2 is LQKENI. The germline V and J ends were trimmed by 0 bases and 8 bases, with 4 bases remaining between them. The DNA of the CDR3 is TGTGCCAGCTCACCACCGGGAGAAAAACTGTTTTTT. As protein: CASSPPGEKLFF.

The rearrangement uses TRBV4-1 and TRBJ1-2; the match to TRBD1 covers 7 bases. V gave up 1 base and J gave up 8 bases; unmatched junction bases: 7. The length of the CDR3 is 14 residues. Germline CDR1 reads MGHRA; CDR2 reads YSYEKL. The CDR3 loop is CASSQADRERGYTF. The CDR3, as DNA: TGCGCCAGCAGCCAAGCCGACAGGGAACGCGGCTACACCTTC.

CDR3 protein: CASSLDGLRGVNTGELFF. DNA of the CDR3: TGTGCCAGCAGCTTAGACGGTCTACGGGGGGTTAACACCGGGGAGCTGTTTTTT. The chain joins TRBV7-3 to TRBJ2-2; 7 nucleotides align to TRBD2. CDR3 length equals 18 residues. V lost 2 bases to trimming and J lost 2 bases; unmatched junction nucleotides: 11. Germline CDR1 reads SGHTA; CDR2 reads FQGTGA.